This T cell receptor beta chain was recorded in a study of T cells after yellow fever vaccination. The study, taken as a whole, reports: Of the clonotypes, a small share occurred in both CD4 and CD8 compartments. Subsequent to the booster, the majority of primary-vaccination clones reappeared (96% CD4, about 90% CD8). Although the secondary response was weaker, it peaked faster, at day 5 versus 15.

TCRdb recomputed calls from the 5' RACE reads with MiXCR, one row per CDR3 protein. The data contain about 74,000 distinct CDR3 sequences, around 7% of them seen just once; the ten biggest clones take up around 32%. As to this clonotype: What it recognizes is unknown.

Trimming cost V 6 bases and J 0 bases, with 14 bases left between them. Germline V gene sequence: CDR1 MNHNS, CDR2 SASEGT. This CDR3 has 15 residues. The sequence came from a man aged 18 to 29 who received the YFV17D yellow fever vaccine. This chain links TRBV6-1 with TRBJ2-5, with D possibly being TRBD2 (6 bases). The specimen comprised CD8+ T cells sorted from PBMCs, sampled around 5 days after the first yellow fever vaccination. The CDR3 region is CASSLDRDYQETQYF. In nucleotides, the CDR3 is TGTGCCAGCAGCCTAGATAGGGACTACCAAGAGACCCAGTACTTC.